The 13 T cell receptor beta chains given below trace back to one sample, sequenced in a study of T cell responses to AZD1222 COVID-19 vaccine. Repertoires were generated with immunoSEQ multiplex PCR, while TCRdb's copy carries only in-frame clones and drops some. The table lists 150,000 to 200,000 clones, around 94% of them singletons. The starting material was peripheral blood, obtained 28 days after the second AZD1222 dose. These receptors all stem from an adult who received the AZD1222 COVID-19 vaccine.

The CDR3 region has the DNA TGTGCCAGTAGTGCCCAAAAGAGGACAGGTACCGGGGAGCTGTTTTTT. This codes for CASSAQKRTGTGELFF. The V and J genes are TRBV19 and TRBJ2-2; 7 positions agree with TRBD1. Germline V gene sequence: CDR1 LNHDA, CDR2 SQIVND (reference sequence). The CDR3 totals 16 residues. V lost 5 bases, J lost 5 bases, and 11 bases stayed unmatched.

The chain carries TRBV4-1 and TRBJ2-3, with 8 bases aligning to TRBD1. The CDR3 covers 16 residues. From germline, CDR1 is MGHRA and CDR2 YSYEKL. J lost 4 bases, V lost 1 base, and 7 bases had no gene match. CDR3 DNA sequence: TGCGCCAGCAGCCAAGCCCCAGGGGGCATCGCAGATACGCAGTATTTT. Translated: CASSQAPGGIADTQYF.

This chain links TRBV11-3 with TRBJ2-2, with TRBD1 matching 11 bases. CDR3 length equals 17 residues. After removal of 1 base from V and 4 bases from J, the junction contained 5 bases not matched to a gene. Per germline, CDR1 SGHNT and CDR2 YENEEA. The CDR3 spells CASSLVYGTGGTGELFF. The CDR3 region has the DNA TGTGCCAGCAGCTTAGTGTATGGGACAGGGGGCACCGGGGAGCTGTTTTTT.

V is TRBV7-2 and J is TRBJ1-2; D possibly corresponds to TRBD1 (5 bases). Trimming stripped 1 base from V and 9 bases from J, with 15 bases between. The CDR3 totals 14 residues. Germline-derived CDR1 and CDR2 are SGHTA and FQGNSA. CDR3 DNA: TGTGCCAGCAGCTTAGATACAGGACGATCCAGCTACACCTTC. Its translation is CASSLDTGRSSYTF.

The CDR3 here is CSASRPGTGGSYGYTF. The CDR3 region has the DNA TGCAGTGCTAGTAGGCCCGGGACAGGAGGTAGCTATGGCTACACCTTC. J is TRBJ1-2 and V is TRBV20-1, with 8 bases fitting TRBD1. The CDR3 contains 16 residues. V shed 3 bases, J shed 4 bases, and the junction held 13 bases outside the gene matches. Germline loops: CDR1 DFQATT, CDR2 SNEGSKA (reference sequence).

The chain couples TRBV12-3 or TRBV12-4 to TRBJ1-1; possibly TRBD1 for D (6 bases). The V end lost 5 bases, the J end lost 4 bases, and 11 bases lay between the germline ends. The CDR3 length is 13 residues. This CDR3 reads CASSTGPSTEAFF. As DNA, the CDR3 is TGTGCCAGCAGTACAGGGCCTTCCACTGAAGCTTTCTTT.

The chain joins TRBV6-5 to TRBJ2-7; the match to TRBD1 covers 7 bases. The CDR3 is made up of 13 amino acids. Losses at the gene ends were 5 bases for V and 2 bases for J; bases not matched to a gene: 3. Germline loops: CDR1 MNHEY, CDR2 SVGAGI. CDR3 nucleotide sequence: TGTGCCAGCAGTACGGGGACAGCCTACGAGCAGTACTTC. Encoded protein: CASSTGTAYEQYF.

The genes are TRBV6-5 and TRBJ1-6; D not resolved. V lost 2 bases and J lost 10, with 15 bases in between. From germline, CDR1 is MNHEY and CDR2 SVGAGI. This CDR3 region has 15 residues. The CDR3 loop is CASSYNRGKSSPLHF. The CDR3, as DNA: TGTGCCAGCAGTTACAATCGGGGAAAGTCCTCACCCCTCCACTTT.

This chain uses TRBV6-5 with TRBJ2-7; possibly TRBD1 for D (6 bases). Germline V gene lookup returns CDR1 MNHEY and CDR2 SVGAGI. The length of the CDR3 is 12 residues. The V gene lost 7 bases and the J gene lost 4 bases, with 11 bases spanning the gap. The CDR3 nucleotides read TGTGCCAGCATGGGGACAAAGTACGAGCAGTACTTC. As protein: CASMGTKYEQYF.

The chain is built from TRBV6-5 and TRBJ1-2; D is undetermined. CDR3 length: 13 amino acids. Trimming took 7 bases from V and 1 from J, leaving 10 bases between them. CDR1 MNHEY and CDR2 SVGAGI come from the germline V gene. The CDR3: CASNFNRNYGYTF. The CDR3 nucleotides are TGTGCCAGCAATTTTAACCGTAACTATGGCTACACCTTC.

V usage is TRBV7-8 and J usage is TRBJ2-1, with 9 bases lining up with TRBD2. The CDR3 consists of 15 residues. The J segment lost 8 bases and the V segment lost 2 bases, leaving 7 bases of the junction unmatched. The germline gives CDR1 SGHVS, CDR2 FQNEAQ. The CDR3 DNA is TGTGCCAGCAGCTTATTAGCGGGAGAAGTCGATGAGCAGTTCTTC. Protein: CASSLLAGEVDEQFF. The full variable domain, in which reference TRBV7-8 and TRBJ2-1 provide the parts outside the CDR3, is GAGVSQSPRYKVAKRGQDVALRCDPISGHVSLFWYQQALGQGPEFLTYFQNEAQLDKSGLPSDRFFAERPEGSVSTLKIQRTQQEDSAVYLCASSLLAGEVDEQFFGPGTRLTVL.

The chain uses TRBV7-9 and TRBJ2-7, with D possibly matching TRBD2 (5 bases). The V and J ends lost 1 base and 0 bases respectively, with 19 bases between them. Per the germline V gene, CDR1 is SEHNR and CDR2 is FQNEAQ (reference sequence). The CDR3 is 18 residues long. CDR3 bases: TGTGCCAGCAGCTTAGTGCGGACTCTGATCAACGTCTCCTACGAGCAGTACTTC. Translated, it gives CASSLVRTLINVSYEQYF.

The chain is built from TRBV19 and TRBJ2-7; no firm D call. This CDR3 comprises 14 residues. V was clipped by 5 bases and J by 2 bases, with 13 bases between them. Germline V lookup: CDR1 LNHDA, CDR2 SQIVND (reference sequence). The CDR3 bases are TGTGCCAGTAGTTCGAATGGGGTTCCCTACGAGCAGTACTTC. Protein sequence: CASSSNGVPYEQYF.